Following are 25 T cell receptor beta chains from one sample sequenced in a study of Ad26.COV2.S vaccination and SARS-CoV-2 variants. Sequenced by immunoSEQ multiplex PCR; TCRdb stores in-frame clones only, minus some. The sample consists of around 170,000 clones, 87% of them appearing once. The source was peripheral blood, collected after recovery from COVID-19. The source is a human donor who had recovered from COVID-19.

The chain links TRBV3-1 (or the pseudogene TRBV3-2) to TRBJ2-7; TRBD1 agrees at 9 bases. This CDR3 spans 14 amino acids. J was trimmed by 5 bases and V by 4 bases; bases with no gene match: 6. Germline V gene sequence: CDR1 LGHDT, CDR2 YNNKEL (reference sequence). The CDR3 DNA follows: TGTGCCAGCAGCCCTACAGGGGGCAAGGACGAGCAGTACTTC. Amino acid sequence: CASSPTGGKDEQYF.

The gene calls are TRBV3-1 (or the pseudogene TRBV3-2) and TRBJ1-1; weak D call: TRBD1 (5 bases). V shed 4 bases and J shed 1 base, with 13 bases lying between them. The CDR3 consists of 15 residues. The V gene's germline CDR1 is LGHDT and CDR2 YNNKEL (reference sequence). CDR3 nucleotide sequence: TGTGCCAGCAGCCTTCGACAGAAAAAGAACACTGAAGCTTTCTTT. Translated, it gives CASSLRQKKNTEAFF.

Here the CDR3 DNA reads TGTGCCAGTAGTATACTCAGCTCCCAGGGCAATCAGCCCCAGCATTTT. It codes for CASSILSSQGNQPQHF. This chain uses TRBV19 with TRBJ1-5; D is unclear. Per the germline V gene, CDR1 is LNHDA and CDR2 is SQIVND (reference sequence). The germline V and J ends were trimmed by 2 bases and 2 bases, with 13 bases remaining between them. This CDR3 spans 16 amino acids.

This chain joins TRBV28 and TRBJ1-1, with D possibly matching TRBD1 (6 bases). Trimming pared 7 bases from V and 3 bases from J, leaving 24 bases between. The CDR3 spans 17 residues. Germline V gene sequence: CDR1 MDHEN, CDR2 SYDVKM. CDR3 loop: CASNLQWGAQIDTEAFF. The CDR3 DNA reads as TGTGCCAGCAACCTTCAATGGGGGGCGCAGATCGACACTGAAGCTTTCTTT.

This chain links TRBV14 with TRBJ2-1; D is uncertain. The germline CDR1 and CDR2 sequences are SGHDN and FVKESK. The CDR3 has 20 residues. V was shortened by 0 bases and J by 4 bases, with 25 bases between the two germline ends. The CDR3: CASSQDFGPRAIRRYNEQFF. The CDR3 DNA sequence: TGTGCCAGCAGCCAAGATTTCGGCCCACGAGCGATAAGAAGGTACAATGAGCAGTTCTTC.

This clone was picked up one time. The chain couples TRBV18 to TRBJ1-2; D is perhaps TRBD1 (6 bases). Trimming left V 3 bases short and J 3 bases short, with 14 bases between. The CDR3 is 15 amino acids. Germline CDR1 KGHSH, CDR2 LQKENI. The CDR3 region is CASSPLGGGYYGYTF. In DNA form, the CDR3 reads TGTGCCAGCTCACCCCTCGGGGGCGGATACTATGGCTACACCTTC.

CDR3 sequence reads: CASSLVDRERNTIYF. The CDR3 nucleotides are TGTGCCAGCAGCTTAGTAGACAGAGAACGAAACACCATATATTTT. The chain couples TRBV7-8 to TRBJ1-3, with TRBD1 as a possible D gene (5 bases). Germline CDR1 SGHVS, CDR2 FQNEAQ. The CDR3 consists of 15 residues. V lost 1 base and J 5 bases, leaving 12 bases between the germline ends.

Here the CDR3 reads CASSFRLTHYEQYF. In nucleotides, the CDR3 is TGTGCCAGCAGTTTTCGGCTAACCCACTACGAGCAGTACTTC. The V gene is TRBV27, the J gene TRBJ2-7; D uncertain. Trimming shortened V by 3 bases and J by 3 bases, and 12 bases separated the two germline ends. CDR1 and CDR2 (germline): MNHEY, SMNVEV (reference sequence). The CDR3 has 14 residues.

This chain joins TRBV11-2 and TRBJ2-1, with 9 bases identical to TRBD2. The trim removed 1 base at V and 2 bases at J, leaving 3 bases unmatched. Germline V gives CDR1 SGHAT, CDR2 FQNNGV. The CDR3 covers 16 residues. The CDR3 spells CASSLGGTSPYNEQFF. Here the CDR3 DNA reads TGTGCCAGCAGCTTAGGCGGGACTAGCCCCTACAATGAGCAGTTCTTC.

This clone was picked up one time. The DNA for the CDR3 is TGTGCCAGCAGCTTGGGACTAGTTAATCACCAAGAGACCCAGTACTTC. Its translation is CASSLGLVNHQETQYF. The genes are TRBV7-9 and TRBJ2-5; 8 positions match TRBD2. Losses at the gene ends were 3 bases for V and 0 bases for J; bases not matched to a gene: 6. CDR1 and CDR2 from the germline V gene are SEHNR and FQNEAQ (reference sequence). CDR3 length equals 16 residues. Filled out from reference TRBV7-9 and TRBJ2-5, the complete variable domain reads DTGVSQNPRHKITKRGQNVTFRCDPISEHNRLYWYRQTLGQGPEFLTYFQNEAQLEKSRLLSDRFSAERPKGSFSTLEIQRTEQGDSAMYLCASSLGLVNHQETQYFGPGTRLLVL.

The rearrangement links TRBV18 to TRBJ2-7; TRBD2 matches 8 bases. Germline CDR1 reads KGHSH; CDR2 reads LQKENI. This CDR3 spans 16 amino acids. After removal of 0 bases from V and 0 bases from J, the junction contained 4 bases not matched to a gene. The CDR3 sequence is CASSPPPSGFSYEQYF. CDR3 bases: TGTGCCAGCTCACCACCCCCTAGCGGGTTCTCCTACGAGCAGTACTTC.

This clone was recorded only once. V gene TRBV11-2 combines with J gene TRBJ1-4, with TRBD1 identical over 10 bases. The CDR3 spans 15 residues. V was pared by 4 bases and J by 8 bases, with 7 bases of the junction left unmatched. Germline-derived CDR1 and CDR2 are SGHAT and FQNNGV. CDR3 coding DNA: TGTGCCAGCAGCTATCAGACAGGGGGCTCCGAAAAACTGTTTTTT. Translation: CASSYQTGGSEKLFF.

The V call is TRBV5-6, the J call TRBJ1-2, with TRBD1 matching 8 bases. This CDR3 contains 13 residues. V dropped 4 bases and J dropped 6; count of bases not matched to a gene: 5. Germline lookup yields CDR1 SGHDT and CDR2 YYEEEE. The DNA of the CDR3 is TGTGCCAGCAGCCTGACAGGGGTAAATGGCTACACCTTC. As protein: CASSLTGVNGYTF.

Concerning this clone itself: The same CDR3 can be traced to other DNA sequences in this sample. The chain couples TRBV7-9 to TRBJ1-2; a weak D match, TRBD1 (5 bases). This CDR3 spans 14 amino acids. With 1 base removed from V and 4 bases from J, the gap between germline ends came to 10 bases. Germline V gene sequence: CDR1 SEHNR, CDR2 FQNEAQ (reference sequence). CDR3 loop: CASSLGQGGYGYTF. The CDR3 nucleotides are TGTGCCAGCAGCTTAGGGCAGGGAGGCTATGGCTACACCTTC.

The CDR3 reads CASSTQGDSTEAFF. The DNA of the CDR3 is TGTGCCAGCAGTACCCAGGGGGACTCCACTGAAGCTTTCTTT. This chain joins TRBV6-5 and TRBJ1-1; 7 positions match TRBD1. V lost 5 bases to trimming and J lost 4 bases; unmatched junction nucleotides: 7. CDR1 MNHEY and CDR2 SVGAGI come from the germline V gene. The CDR3 is made up of 14 amino acids.

The chain couples TRBV12-5 to TRBJ2-6, with a tentative D call TRBD1 (5 bases). Germline lookup yields CDR1 LGHNT and CDR2 FRNRAP. V was trimmed by 3 bases and J by 0 bases, leaving 6 bases between them. CDR3 length: 15 amino acids. This CDR3 reads CASGLGHSGANVLTF. CDR3 nucleotide sequence: TGTGCTAGTGGTTTAGGACACTCTGGGGCCAACGTCCTGACTTTC.

In its sample, this clone was seen once. The CDR3 region is CASSLVGGLNTEAFF. In DNA form, the CDR3 reads TGCGCCAGCAGCTTGGTCGGGGGCCTGAACACTGAAGCTTTCTTT. The rearrangement joins TRBV5-1 to TRBJ1-1, with D perhaps TRBD1 (6 bases). The CDR3 sequence is 15 residues long. The ends were cut back, 0 bases at V and 0 bases at J, with 9 bases in the middle. From germline, CDR1 is SGHRS and CDR2 YFSETQ.

The V and J genes are TRBV5-6 and TRBJ1-2; TRBD1 is a possible D gene (5 bases). The length of the CDR3 is 15 residues. The germline V gene has CDR1 SGHDT and CDR2 YYEEEE. Trimming cost V 2 bases and J 4 bases, with 15 bases left between them. The CDR3 protein is CASSLGPAGSYGYTF. CDR3 bases: TGTGCCAGCAGCTTAGGCCCCGCAGGGAGCTATGGCTACACCTTC. The whole variable domain, remainder taken from reference TRBV5-6 and TRBJ1-2, is DAGVTQSPTHLIKTRGQQVTLRCSPKSGHDTVSWYQQALGQGPQFIFQYYEEEERQRGNFPDRFSGHQFPNYSSELNVNALLLGDSALYLCASSLGPAGSYGYTFGSGTRLTVV.

V and J are TRBV2 and TRBJ2-1; no clear D gene. Germline values: CDR1 SNHLY, CDR2 FYNNEI. V lost 4 bases and J lost 4, with 14 bases in between. This CDR3 has 15 residues. CDR3 in DNA: TGTGCCAGCAGTGTCGGATTGGCGGTTTACAATGAGCAGTTCTTC. Protein: CASSVGLAVYNEQFF.

This sequence joins TRBV9 and TRBJ2-3, with 7 bases identical to TRBD1. V lost 3 bases to trimming and J lost 4 bases; unmatched junction nucleotides: 2. The CDR3 covers 13 residues. Germline CDR1 SGDLS, CDR2 YYNGEE. For the CDR3, the DNA is TGTGCCAGCAGCGCCACAGGGGCAGATACGCAGTATTTT. This encodes CASSATGADTQYF. Together with reference TRBV9 and TRBJ2-3, the CDR3 gives the full variable domain: DSGVTQTPKHLITATGQRVTLRCSPRSGDLSVYWYQQSLDQGLQFLIQYYNGEERAKGNILERFSAQQFPDLHSELNLSSLELGDSALYFCASSATGADTQYFGPGTRLTVL.

The V and J genes are TRBV7-8 and TRBJ1-1, with 8 bases that match TRBD1. Per germline, CDR1 SGHVS and CDR2 FQNEAQ. This CDR3 contains 15 residues. The V and J ends lost 1 base and 4 bases, in that order; junction bases with no gene match: 5. CDR3 region: CASSLGWTGSTEAFF. CDR3 bases: TGTGCCAGCAGCTTAGGGTGGACAGGGAGCACTGAAGCTTTCTTT.

This chain joins TRBV7-6 and TRBJ2-7; TRBD2 matches 7 bases. V gave up 2 bases and J gave up 0 bases; unmatched junction bases: 4. This CDR3 has 15 residues. The germline V gene encodes CDR1 SGHVS and CDR2 FNYEAQ. The CDR3 DNA reads TGTGCCAGCAGCTTAACGCTAGCGGCCTCCTACGAGCAGTACTTC. Translated: CASSLTLAASYEQYF.

The rearrangement uses TRBV9 and TRBJ2-3, with TRBD2 identical over 16 bases. This CDR3 is built from 19 residues. J was trimmed by 0 bases and V by 0 bases; bases with no gene match: 4. Germline V CDR1 and CDR2: SGDLS, YYNGEE. The CDR3 nucleotides are TGTGCCAGCAGCGTAGGGGGACTAGCGGGAGGGGCAAGCACAGATACGCAGTATTTT. This codes for CASSVGGLAGGASTDTQYF.

This chain links TRBV19 with TRBJ1-6; the D gene is possibly TRBD1 (6 bases). CDR1 is LNHDA, CDR2 SQIVND, per germline (reference sequence). The CDR3 covers 17 residues. V was cut by 3 bases and J by 0 bases, with 12 bases left in between. CDR3: CASSIRGQSSYNSPLHF. Here the CDR3 DNA reads TGTGCCAGTAGTATCAGGGGCCAGAGCTCCTATAATTCACCCCTCCACTTT. The full variable domain, its missing parts supplied by reference TRBV19 and TRBJ1-6, is DGGITQSPKYLFRKEGQNVTLSCEQNLNHDAMYWYRQDPGQGLRLIYYSQIVNDFQKGDIAEGYSVSREKKESFPLTVTSAQKNPTAFYLCASSIRGQSSYNSPLHFGNGTRLTVT.

The J gene is TRBJ1-5, the V gene TRBV5-5; a weak D match, TRBD1 (5 bases). Germline V CDR1 and CDR2: SGHKS, YYEKEE (reference sequence). V gave up 1 base and J gave up 5 bases, with 7 bases separating them. The CDR3 consists of 13 residues. CDR3 bases: TGTGCCAGCAGCTTGACAGGTTATCAGCCCCAGCATTTT. Translated, it gives CASSLTGYQPQHF.